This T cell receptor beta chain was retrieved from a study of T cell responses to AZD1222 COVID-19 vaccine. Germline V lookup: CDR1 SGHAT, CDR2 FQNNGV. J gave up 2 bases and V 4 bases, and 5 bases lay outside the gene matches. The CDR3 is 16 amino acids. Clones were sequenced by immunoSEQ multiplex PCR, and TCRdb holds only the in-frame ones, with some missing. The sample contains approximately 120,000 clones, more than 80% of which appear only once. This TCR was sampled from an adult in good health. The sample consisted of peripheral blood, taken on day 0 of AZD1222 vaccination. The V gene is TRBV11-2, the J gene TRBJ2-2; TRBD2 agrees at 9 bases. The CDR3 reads CASSWRLAANTGELFF. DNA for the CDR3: TGTGCCAGCAGCTGGAGACTAGCGGCTAACACCGGGGAGCTGTTTTTT.